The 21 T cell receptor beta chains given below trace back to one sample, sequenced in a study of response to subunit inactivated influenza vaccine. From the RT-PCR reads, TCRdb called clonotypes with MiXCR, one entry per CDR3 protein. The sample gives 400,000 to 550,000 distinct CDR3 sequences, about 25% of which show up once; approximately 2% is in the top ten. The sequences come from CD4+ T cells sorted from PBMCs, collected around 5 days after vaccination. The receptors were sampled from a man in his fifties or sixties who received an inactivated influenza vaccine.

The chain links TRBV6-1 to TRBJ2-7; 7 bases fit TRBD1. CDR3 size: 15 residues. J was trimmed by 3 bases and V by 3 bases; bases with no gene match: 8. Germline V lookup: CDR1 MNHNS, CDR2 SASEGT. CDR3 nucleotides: TGTGCCAGCAGTGACATACGACAGGGATACTACGAGCAGTACTTC. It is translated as CASSDIRQGYYEQYF.

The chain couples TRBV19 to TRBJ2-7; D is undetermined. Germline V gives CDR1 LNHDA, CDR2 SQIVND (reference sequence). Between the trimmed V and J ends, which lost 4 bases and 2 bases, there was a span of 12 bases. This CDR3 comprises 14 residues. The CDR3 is CASSTTWAAYEQYF. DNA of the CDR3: TGTGCCAGTAGTACGACCTGGGCGGCCTACGAGCAGTACTTC.

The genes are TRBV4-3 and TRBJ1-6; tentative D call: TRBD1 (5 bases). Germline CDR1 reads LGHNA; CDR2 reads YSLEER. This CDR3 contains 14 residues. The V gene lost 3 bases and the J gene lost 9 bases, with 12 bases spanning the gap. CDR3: CASSHRDGRSPLHF. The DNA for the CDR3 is TGCGCCAGCAGCCACAGGGATGGTCGTTCACCCCTCCACTTT.

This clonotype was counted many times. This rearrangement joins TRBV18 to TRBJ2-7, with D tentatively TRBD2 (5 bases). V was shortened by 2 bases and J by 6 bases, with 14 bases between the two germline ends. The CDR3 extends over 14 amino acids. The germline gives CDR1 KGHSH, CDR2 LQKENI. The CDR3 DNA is TGTGCCAGCTCACCAGAGGGTTTTGACCGCGAGCAGTACTTC. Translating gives CASSPEGFDREQYF.

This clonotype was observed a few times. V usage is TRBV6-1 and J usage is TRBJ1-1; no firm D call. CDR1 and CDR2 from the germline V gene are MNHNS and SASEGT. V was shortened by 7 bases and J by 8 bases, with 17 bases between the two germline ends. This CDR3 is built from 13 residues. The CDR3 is CASMSEGGLEAFF. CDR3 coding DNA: TGTGCCAGCATGTCAGAAGGTGGACTAGAAGCTTTCTTT.

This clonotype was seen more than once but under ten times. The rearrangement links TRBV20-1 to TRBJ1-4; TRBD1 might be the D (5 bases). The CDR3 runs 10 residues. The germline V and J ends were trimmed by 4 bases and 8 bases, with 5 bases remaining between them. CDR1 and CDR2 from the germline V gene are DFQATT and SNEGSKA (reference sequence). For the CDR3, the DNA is TGCAGTGCTACAGGGGAAAAACTGTTTTTT. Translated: CSATGEKLFF.

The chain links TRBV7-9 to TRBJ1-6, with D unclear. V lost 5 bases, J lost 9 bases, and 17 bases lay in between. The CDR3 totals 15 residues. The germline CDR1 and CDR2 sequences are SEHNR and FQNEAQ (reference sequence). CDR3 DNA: TGTGCCAGCAGCCCCAGCGGAGGACTTGGTTCACCCCTCCACTTT. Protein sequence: CASSPSGGLGSPLHF. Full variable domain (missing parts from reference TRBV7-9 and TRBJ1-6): DTGVSQNPRHKITKRGQNVTFRCDPISEHNRLYWYRQTLGQGPEFLTYFQNEAQLEKSRLLSDRFSAERPKGSFSTLEIQRTEQGDSAMYLCASSPSGGLGSPLHFGNGTRLTVT.

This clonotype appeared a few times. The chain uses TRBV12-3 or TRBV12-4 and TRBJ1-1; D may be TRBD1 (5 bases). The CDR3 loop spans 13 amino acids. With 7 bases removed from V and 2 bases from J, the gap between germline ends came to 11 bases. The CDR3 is CASNLRGNTEAFF. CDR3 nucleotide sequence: TGTGCCAGCAACCTACGGGGCAACACTGAAGCTTTCTTT.

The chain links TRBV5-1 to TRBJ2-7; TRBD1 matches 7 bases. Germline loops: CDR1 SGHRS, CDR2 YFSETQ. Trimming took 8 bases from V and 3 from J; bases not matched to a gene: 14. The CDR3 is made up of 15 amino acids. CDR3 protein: CASRSRPGQSYEQYF. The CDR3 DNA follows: TGCGCCAGTCGATCCCGGCCGGGACAGAGCTACGAGCAGTACTTC.

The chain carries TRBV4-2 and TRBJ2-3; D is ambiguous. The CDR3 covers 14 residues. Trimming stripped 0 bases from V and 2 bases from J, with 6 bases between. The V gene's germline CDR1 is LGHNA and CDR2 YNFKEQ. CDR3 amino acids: CASSQDVATDTQYF. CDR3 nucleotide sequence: TGTGCCAGCAGCCAAGATGTGGCCACAGATACGCAGTATTTT.

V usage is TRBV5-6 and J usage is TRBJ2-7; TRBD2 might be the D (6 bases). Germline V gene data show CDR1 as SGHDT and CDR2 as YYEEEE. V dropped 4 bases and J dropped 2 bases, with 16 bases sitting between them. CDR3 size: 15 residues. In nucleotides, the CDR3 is TGTGCCAGCAGCCGTCTCCGGGACTCTACCTACGAGCAGTACTTC. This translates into CASSRLRDSTYEQYF.

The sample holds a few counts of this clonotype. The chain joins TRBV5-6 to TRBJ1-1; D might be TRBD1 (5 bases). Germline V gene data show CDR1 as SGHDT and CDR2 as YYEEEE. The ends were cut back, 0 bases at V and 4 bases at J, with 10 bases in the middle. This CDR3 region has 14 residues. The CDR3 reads CASSLGQGVTEAFF. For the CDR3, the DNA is TGTGCCAGCAGCTTGGGGCAGGGAGTCACTGAAGCTTTCTTT. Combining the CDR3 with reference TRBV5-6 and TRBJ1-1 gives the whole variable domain DAGVTQSPTHLIKTRGQQVTLRCSPKSGHDTVSWYQQALGQGPQFIFQYYEEEERQRGNFPDRFSGHQFPNYSSELNVNALLLGDSALYLCASSLGQGVTEAFFGQGTRLTVV.

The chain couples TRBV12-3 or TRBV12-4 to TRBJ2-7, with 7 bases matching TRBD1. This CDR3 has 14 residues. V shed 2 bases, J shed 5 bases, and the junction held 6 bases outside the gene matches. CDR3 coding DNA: TGTGCCAGCAGTTTACAGCTAGGGGGCCACGAGCAGTACTTC. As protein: CASSLQLGGHEQYF.

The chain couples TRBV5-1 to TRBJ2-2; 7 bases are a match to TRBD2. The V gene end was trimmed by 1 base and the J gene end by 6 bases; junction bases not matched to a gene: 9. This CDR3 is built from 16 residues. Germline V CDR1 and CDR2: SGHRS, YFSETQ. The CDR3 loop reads CASSLSARGFAGELFF. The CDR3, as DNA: TGCGCCAGCAGCTTGTCGGCGCGGGGGTTCGCCGGGGAGCTGTTTTTT.

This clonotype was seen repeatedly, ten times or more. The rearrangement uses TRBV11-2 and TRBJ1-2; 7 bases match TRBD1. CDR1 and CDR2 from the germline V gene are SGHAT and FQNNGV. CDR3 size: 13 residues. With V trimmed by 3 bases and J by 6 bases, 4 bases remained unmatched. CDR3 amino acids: CASSFDRANGYTF. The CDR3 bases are TGTGCCAGCAGCTTCGACAGGGCTAATGGCTACACCTTC.

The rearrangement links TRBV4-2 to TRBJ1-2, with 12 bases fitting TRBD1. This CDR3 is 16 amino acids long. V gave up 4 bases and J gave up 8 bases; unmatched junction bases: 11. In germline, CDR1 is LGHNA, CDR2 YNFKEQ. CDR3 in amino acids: CASSREPGQGASGYTF. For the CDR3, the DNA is TGTGCCAGCAGCCGAGAACCGGGACAGGGGGCGAGCGGCTACACCTTC.

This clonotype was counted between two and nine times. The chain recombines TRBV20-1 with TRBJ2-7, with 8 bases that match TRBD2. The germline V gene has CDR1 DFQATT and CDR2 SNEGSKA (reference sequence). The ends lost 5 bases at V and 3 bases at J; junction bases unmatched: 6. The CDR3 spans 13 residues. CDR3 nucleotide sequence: TGCAGTGCTCAAACTAGCGGACTCTACGAGCAGTACTTC. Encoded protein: CSAQTSGLYEQYF.

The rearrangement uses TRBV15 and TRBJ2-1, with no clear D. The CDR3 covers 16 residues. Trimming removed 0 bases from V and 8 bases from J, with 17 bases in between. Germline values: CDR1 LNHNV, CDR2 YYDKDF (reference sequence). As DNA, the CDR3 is TGTGCCACCAGCAGAGATCTCTCGATATTGGTACATGAGCAGTTCTTC. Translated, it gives CATSRDLSILVHEQFF.

The CDR3 spells CASSLDDLSTDTQYF. For the CDR3, the DNA is TGTGCCAGCAGCTTAGATGATCTTAGCACAGATACGCAGTATTTT. The chain uses TRBV7-2 and TRBJ2-3; D is uncertain. Germline V gene data show CDR1 as SGHTA and CDR2 as FQGNSA. CDR3 size: 15 residues. Trimming cost V 1 base and J 0 bases, with 8 bases left between them.

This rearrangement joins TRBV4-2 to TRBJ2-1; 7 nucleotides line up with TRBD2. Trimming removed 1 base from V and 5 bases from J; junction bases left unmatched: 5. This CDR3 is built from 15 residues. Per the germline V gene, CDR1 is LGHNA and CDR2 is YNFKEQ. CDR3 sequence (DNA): TGTGCCAGCAGCCAAGGTGGCGGGAGAGACAATGAGCAGTTCTTC. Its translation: CASSQGGGRDNEQFF.

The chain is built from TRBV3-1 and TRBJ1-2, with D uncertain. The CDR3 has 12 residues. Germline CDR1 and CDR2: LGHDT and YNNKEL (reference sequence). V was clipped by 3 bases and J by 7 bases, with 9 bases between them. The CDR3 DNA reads TGTGCCAGCAGCCATCCATGGGGTGGCTACACCTTC. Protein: CASSHPWGGYTF.